One and the same sample provided the 14 T cell receptor beta chains below, sequenced in a study of T-cell reconstitution after alpha-beta-depleted transplantation in children. Researchers prepared the TCRbeta library using unique molecular identifiers, the study reports. One entry per CDR3 protein, called by TCRdb with MiXCR from the PCR reads. The sample consists of around 370,000 distinct CDR3 sequences, around a tenth of them appearing once. Material: PBMCs from the stem cell graft donor, obtained from the stem cell graft. The receptors were gathered from a human donor who donated a stem cell graft to a child with acute lymphoblastic leukemia.

The V call is TRBV12-3 or TRBV12-4, the J call TRBJ2-1, with 12 bases identical to TRBD2. CDR3 length: 16 amino acids. V was clipped by 1 base and J by 9 bases; unmatched bases: 7. CDR3 in amino acids: CASSLGGLAGRVEQFF. The CDR3 nucleotides read TGTGCCAGCAGTTTAGGAGGACTAGCGGGAAGGGTTGAGCAGTTCTTC.

Only a few counts were recorded for this clonotype. The chain couples TRBV12-3 or TRBV12-4 to TRBJ2-5; no firm D call. V gave up 5 bases and J gave up 7 bases, with 11 bases separating them. CDR3 length equals 12 residues. Here the CDR3 reads CASSPSRGTQYF. The CDR3 bases are TGTGCCAGCAGTCCCTCCCGCGGGACCCAGTACTTC.

This chain joins TRBV4-3 and TRBJ2-7; maybe TRBD2 (6 bases). The CDR3 is made up of 14 amino acids. Germline CDR1 is LGHNA and CDR2 is YSLEER. Between the trimmed V and J ends, which lost 0 bases and 2 bases, there was a span of 8 bases. CDR3 nucleotide sequence: TGCGCCAGCAGCCAAGACTGGGGGGCCTACGAGCAGTACTTC. This sequence encodes CASSQDWGAYEQYF.

This clonotype was seen repeatedly, ten times or more. The chain couples TRBV24-1 to TRBJ2-3, with TRBD2 matching 7 bases. Germline loops: CDR1 KGHDR, CDR2 SFDVKD. The V gene end was trimmed by 8 bases and the J gene end by 3 bases; junction bases not matched to a gene: 7. The CDR3 is 14 amino acids. The CDR3 sequence is CATMGRGATDTQYF. The DNA for the CDR3 is TGTGCCACCATGGGGAGGGGCGCGACAGATACGCAGTATTTT.

On this clonotype itself: One end of the junction varies from germline; a read error may be responsible. This chain uses TRBV20-1 with TRBJ2-1, with 7 bases fitting TRBD2. The CDR3 length is 15 residues. Germline CDR1 is DFQATT and CDR2 is SNEGSKA (reference sequence). The CDR3 spells CSATSAANSYNEHFF. The CDR3 bases are TGCAGTGCCACTAGCGCGGCAAACTCCTACAATGAGCATTTCTTC.

The J gene is TRBJ2-4, the V gene TRBV12-3 or TRBV12-4; D ambiguous. CDR3 length: 13 residues. Trimming shortened V by 3 bases and J by 6 bases, and 9 bases separated the two germline ends. CDR3 protein: CASSLGQLNIQYF. The CDR3 coding sequence is TGTGCCAGCAGTTTGGGCCAGCTAAACATTCAGTACTTC.

A few counts support this clonotype. The V and J genes are TRBV5-4 and TRBJ2-7, with 8 nucleotides matching TRBD1. Trimming removed 5 bases from V and 6 bases from J; junction bases left unmatched: 4. The CDR3 is 12 amino acids. Germline CDR1 is SGHNT and CDR2 is YYREEE (reference sequence). The DNA of the CDR3 is TGTGCCAGCAGGACCACAGGGGGCGAGCAGTACTTC. Translated: CASRTTGGEQYF.

The chain uses TRBV27 and TRBJ2-3; D is uncertain. Per germline, CDR1 MNHEY and CDR2 SMNVEV (reference sequence). The V gene lost 5 bases and the J gene lost 0 bases, with 21 bases spanning the gap. The CDR3 totals 18 residues. DNA for the CDR3: TGTGCCAGCAGTCCCTCTGAGACGGCATTGTCAAGCACAGATACGCAGTATTTT. Protein sequence: CASSPSETALSSTDTQYF.

The gene calls are TRBV9 and TRBJ2-6, with D unclear. V was cut by 0 bases and J by 4 bases, with 8 bases left in between. The germline V gene has CDR1 SGDLS and CDR2 YYNGEE. This CDR3 spans 15 amino acids. The CDR3 sequence: CASSVVPSGANVLTF. The CDR3 nucleotides are TGTGCCAGCAGCGTAGTCCCCTCGGGGGCCAACGTCCTGACTTTC.

This clonotype was detected a few times. This rearrangement joins TRBV4-2 to TRBJ2-7; 7 nucleotides line up with TRBD2. The V gene end was trimmed by 0 bases and the J gene end by 3 bases; junction bases not matched to a gene: 8. Germline V gene data show CDR1 as LGHNA and CDR2 as YNFKEQ. This CDR3 contains 16 residues. The DNA of the CDR3 is TGTGCCAGCAGCCAAGATTTGAAGCGGGATGGCTACGAGCAGTACTTC. This gives the protein CASSQDLKRDGYEQYF.

A few counts support this clonotype. The genes are TRBV12-3 or TRBV12-4 and TRBJ2-1, with 7 bases matching TRBD2. This CDR3 is built from 15 residues. Trimming took 5 bases from V and 2 from J; bases not matched to a gene: 6. The CDR3 nucleotides read TGTGCCAGCAGTCGAGCTAGCGGTCCCTACAATGAGCAGTTCTTC. Its protein product is CASSRASGPYNEQFF.

The J gene is TRBJ2-1, the V gene TRBV12-3 or TRBV12-4; TRBD2 matches 14 bases. This CDR3 has 17 amino acids. V shed 6 bases, J shed 4 bases, and the junction held 8 bases outside the gene matches. CDR3 in amino acids: CASSYPGLAGAYNEQFF. The CDR3 DNA follows: TGTGCCAGCAGCTACCCGGGACTAGCGGGAGCTTACAATGAGCAGTTCTTC.

This clonotype was counted only a few times. This chain joins TRBV9 and TRBJ2-5; TRBD2 agrees at 13 bases. Germline values: CDR1 SGDLS, CDR2 YYNGEE. The ends lost 3 bases at V and 2 bases at J; junction bases unmatched: 4. This CDR3 contains 16 residues. The CDR3 sequence: CASSGGTSGVQETQYF. CDR3 DNA sequence: TGTGCCAGCAGCGGGGGGACTAGCGGGGTTCAAGAGACCCAGTACTTC.

Remarks on this clonotype: A much bigger clone sits one base away, suggesting this may be a read error. This chain uses TRBV7-9 with TRBJ2-5; D may correspond to TRBD1 or TRBD2 (5 bases each). V was shortened by 1 base and J by 5 bases, with 11 bases between the two germline ends. CDR3 length: 14 residues. The germline V gene encodes CDR1 SEHNR and CDR2 FQNEAQ (reference sequence). The CDR3: CASSLEGSVETQYF. In DNA, the CDR3 is TGTGCCAGCAGCTTAGAGGGGAGCGTGGAGACCCAGTACTTC.